This T cell receptor (beta chain) was captured in a study of CD8+ T cells in alopecia areata. Looking at the study overall: Dosing spanned 6 to 18 months on tofacitinib, then 6 months off drug.

Isolated RNA was reverse transcribed into cDNA used as the sequencing template. TCRdb's copy holds only in-frame clones and misses some; the assay was immunoSEQ multiplex PCR. The sample has 150,000 to 200,000 clones, around 60% seen once; the top ten hold about 15%. A word on this clone: Its antigen remains unidentified.

The CDR3 sequence is 15 residues long. Germline lookup yields CDR1 MGHRA and CDR2 YSYEKL. V was pared by 1 base and J by 12 bases, with 16 bases between. Regarding the study as a whole: Sequenced scalp T cells also include alphabeta T cells resident in normal skin.

The investigators collected lesional scalp punch biopsies and peripheral blood from alopecia areata patients. The source was CD4+ T cells sorted from blood, collected at week 0. The clonotype was recovered from a human donor with alopecia areata. V gene TRBV4-1 combines with J gene TRBJ2-6; D may be TRBD2 (5 bases). The chain's CDR3 is CASSQVAGPRGVLTF. The CDR3 region has the DNA TGCGCCAGCAGCCAAGTCGCCGGACCCCGGGGCGTCCTGACTTTC.